A single sample gave rise to the 16 T cell receptor beta chains below, sequenced in a study of cytomegalovirus exposure and HLA in healthy donors. With 60 Vbeta and 13 Jbeta primers, the PCR was carried out. Sequencing was performed with immunoSEQ multiplex PCR; in TCRdb, only in-frame clones are kept and a portion is missing. This table has approximately 200,000 clones, more than 75% appearing once. The sample consisted of PBMCs. The receptor set was obtained from a woman between 50 and 59 years old in good health and CMV-seropositive.

The chain combines TRBV4-3 with TRBJ2-1; 10 positions match TRBD2. The CDR3 has 16 residues. Germline V gene lookup returns CDR1 LGHNA and CDR2 YSLEER. V trimming: 1 base; J trimming: 3 bases; junction bases outside the gene matches: 3. The CDR3 loop is CASSQVAGGLYNEQFF. In nucleotides, the CDR3 is TGCGCCAGCAGCCAAGTAGCGGGGGGTCTCTACAATGAGCAGTTCTTC.

V gene TRBV19 combines with J gene TRBJ1-1; D gene uncertain. CDR3 length equals 13 residues. The V and J ends lost 2 bases and 1 base respectively, with 5 bases between them. CDR1 and CDR2 (germline): LNHDA, SQIVND (reference sequence). The CDR3 loop reads CASSINRNTEAFF. In DNA, the CDR3 is TGTGCCAGTAGTATAAACAGGAACACTGAAGCTTTCTTT. Based on the CDR3 plus reference TRBV19 and TRBJ1-1, the full variable domain is DGGITQSPKYLFRKEGQNVTLSCEQNLNHDAMYWYRQDPGQGLRLIYYSQIVNDFQKGDIAEGYSVSREKKESFPLTVTSAQKNPTAFYLCASSINRNTEAFFGQGTRLTVV.

CDR3 nucleotides: TGTGCCAGTAGTATAGGCGGACAGGTTAGGAAGGAGACCCAGTACTTC. Residues: CASSIGGQVRKETQYF. J is TRBJ2-5 and V is TRBV19; 7 bases fit TRBD1. The germline V gene has CDR1 LNHDA and CDR2 SQIVND (reference sequence). CDR3 length: 16 residues. V was pared by 1 base and J by 5 bases, with 10 bases of the junction left unmatched.

J is TRBJ2-3 and V is TRBV5-1, with 10 bases identical to TRBD2. Trimming at V came to 4 bases and at J to 3 bases, leaving 11 bases not matched to a gene. The germline gives CDR1 SGHRS, CDR2 YFSETQ. The CDR3 extends over 17 amino acids. The CDR3 coding sequence is TGCGCCAGCAGCACCCTGGGGCCTAGCGGGGGTACAGATACGCAGTATTTT. Translating gives CASSTLGPSGGTDTQYF. Combining the CDR3 with reference TRBV5-1 and TRBJ2-3 gives the whole variable domain KAGVTQTPRYLIKTRGQQVTLSCSPISGHRSVSWYQQTPGQGLQFLFEYFSETQRNKGNFPGRFSGRQFSNSRSEMNVSTLELGDSALYLCASSTLGPSGGTDTQYFGPGTRLTVL.

This clone has only a few counts. The gene calls are TRBV6-4 and TRBJ2-3; D is possibly TRBD2 (6 bases). The CDR3 covers 17 residues. Trimming took off 8 bases at V and 3 bases at J, with 24 bases between the two ends. Per germline, CDR1 MRHNA and CDR2 SNTAGT. CDR3 residues: CASYRRAPGDATDTQYF. As DNA, the CDR3 is TGTGCCAGCTACCGGCGGGCCCCGGGGGACGCAACAGATACGCAGTATTTT.

The rearrangement links TRBV19 to TRBJ1-2; the match to TRBD1 covers 9 bases. J gave up 4 bases and V 8 bases, and 11 bases lay outside the gene matches. The CDR3 extends over 15 amino acids. CDR1 LNHDA and CDR2 SQIVND come from the germline V gene (reference sequence). Here the CDR3 DNA reads TGTGCCAGTTCCTCACAGGGGGCGGGCCCCTATGGCTACACCTTC. The encoded protein is CASSSQGAGPYGYTF.

This chain connects TRBV5-6 to TRBJ2-7; 9 nucleotides match TRBD1. Germline V gene sequence: CDR1 SGHDT, CDR2 YYEEEE. The V and J ends lost 4 bases and 5 bases, in that order; junction bases with no gene match: 7. CDR3 length: 14 residues. The CDR3 here is CASSRTGEKNEQYF. CDR3 nucleotides: TGTGCCAGCAGCCGGACAGGGGAAAAGAACGAGCAGTACTTC. The entire variable domain, with the rest obtained from reference TRBV5-6 and TRBJ2-7, is as follows: DAGVTQSPTHLIKTRGQQVTLRCSPKSGHDTVSWYQQALGQGPQFIFQYYEEEERQRGNFPDRFSGHQFPNYSSELNVNALLLGDSALYLCASSRTGEKNEQYFGPGTRLTVT.

V is TRBV28 and J is TRBJ2-1; 11 nucleotides align to TRBD2. The trim removed 0 bases at V and 6 bases at J, leaving 4 bases unmatched. Germline CDR1 is MDHEN and CDR2 is SYDVKM. The CDR3 runs to 16 residues. This chain's CDR3 is CASSLWLAGGSNEQFF. The CDR3 DNA sequence: TGTGCCAGCAGTTTATGGCTAGCGGGGGGATCCAATGAGCAGTTCTTC.

The V and J genes are TRBV10-3 and TRBJ2-2, with 10 bases identical to TRBD1. The V segment lost 3 bases and the J segment 1 base; nucleotides outside the gene matches: 5. Looked up from germline, CDR1 is ENHRY and CDR2 is SYGVKD. This CDR3 contains 17 residues. Here the CDR3 DNA reads TGTGCCATCAGTGACGGAAGGGACAGGGGGAACACCGGGGAGCTGTTTTTT. It is translated as CAISDGRDRGNTGELFF.

The gene calls are TRBV7-9 and TRBJ2-1; 7 positions agree with TRBD2. CDR1 is SEHNR and CDR2 is FQNEAQ in the germline V gene (reference sequence). J gave up 9 bases and V 1 base, and 3 bases lay outside the gene matches. The CDR3 has 13 amino acids. CDR3 coding DNA: TGTGCCAGCAGCTTAGTCGGGGGGACTGAGCAGTTCTTC. Its translation is CASSLVGGTEQFF.

On this clone itself: The junction departs from the called germline gene at one end, perhaps through a read error. The chain joins TRBV2 to TRBJ1-4, with 7 bases identical to TRBD1. The germline V gene encodes CDR1 SNHLY and CDR2 FYNNEI. The CDR3 is made up of 14 amino acids. The CDR3 protein is CASRDREINKKLFF. The CDR3 DNA follows: TGTGCCAGCAGAGACAGGGAGATTAATAAAAAACTGTTTTTT.

This clone showed up just once. V usage is TRBV19 and J usage is TRBJ1-1; the D is unclear. The ends were cut back, 2 bases at V and 3 bases at J, with 10 bases in the middle. Looked up from germline, CDR1 is LNHDA and CDR2 is SQIVND (reference sequence). This CDR3 is built from 14 residues. The CDR3: CASSIRVSDTEAFF. The CDR3 DNA sequence: TGTGCCAGTAGTATAAGAGTTTCGGACACTGAAGCTTTCTTT.

This clone was seen a few times. The chain employs TRBV7-2 and TRBJ2-7; 9 bases line up with TRBD1. The CDR3 runs 13 residues. Germline CDR1 is SGHTA and CDR2 is FQGNSA. The trim removed 7 bases at V and 3 bases at J, leaving 4 bases unmatched. CDR3 protein: CASNQDRGYEQYF. The CDR3 nucleotides read TGTGCCAGCAACCAGGACAGGGGCTACGAGCAGTACTTC.

The chain joins TRBV28 to TRBJ1-4; TRBD1 agrees at 10 bases. CDR1 and CDR2 from the germline V gene are MDHEN and SYDVKM. The CDR3 is made up of 14 amino acids. The V segment lost 2 bases and the J segment 8 bases; nucleotides outside the gene matches: 2. The DNA of the CDR3 is TGTGCCAGCAGTTTAGGGACAGGGGTGGAAAAACTGTTTTTT. This translates into CASSLGTGVEKLFF.

The genes are TRBV19 and TRBJ1-1; no clear D gene. Germline lookup yields CDR1 LNHDA and CDR2 SQIVND (reference sequence). There are 15 residues in the CDR3. The V and J ends lost 6 bases and 1 base respectively, with 15 bases between them. The CDR3 sequence is CASRGGALGNTEAFF. For the CDR3, the DNA is TGTGCCAGTAGGGGAGGCGCTCTGGGGAACACTGAAGCTTTCTTT.

The genes are TRBV9 and TRBJ1-1; D is unclear. The CDR3 has 14 amino acids. CDR1 and CDR2 from the germline V gene are SGDLS and YYNGEE. The germline V and J ends were trimmed by 5 bases and 1 base, with 12 bases remaining between them. CDR3 sequence reads: CASSFGLGNTEAFF. The CDR3 bases are TGTGCCAGCAGTTTCGGGTTAGGGAACACTGAAGCTTTCTTT.